This TCR beta chain was documented in a study of T-cell memory formation after mild COVID-19 (TCRdb year 2021). Looking at the study overall: Most TCR sequence clusters were specific to one of the two donors. Longitudinal TCRalpha and TCRbeta repertoire sequencing tracked T-cell clones expanding and contracting after mild COVID-19 in a couple of donors. The cohort was made up of two young adult volunteers, one female and one male, who were previously healthy.

Ficoll-Paque density gradient centrifugation was the method used to isolate PBMCs. What the authors observed across the whole study: Only a couple of mild cases were covered by the study, and larger cohorts that include severe cases with pre-infection samples were considered necessary. Contracting CD4+ clones were located mainly in the CM and EM memory subsets, whereas CD8+ clones were found to be enriched in EMRA. The detection of some responding clones in pre-infection memory suggests that pre-existing cross-reactive memory T cells joined the SARS-CoV-2 response. Balanced CD4/CD8 phenotypes were observed for clones contracting from day 15 to 85, whereas a bias towards CD4+ was observed for a second wave of clones expanding from day 15 to 37. SARS-CoV-2 specificity was not confirmed for the second-wave clones peaking on day 37.

Sequences MNHEY (CDR1) and SVGAGI (CDR2) are obtained from the germline V gene. The CDR3, from cysteine to phenylalanine, totals 14 residues. Left in the record is the CDR3 DNA by itself, 42 bases read in frame from the first base. At the junction V is shortened by 6 bases and J by 6 bases, with 14 bases in between. For this clonotype: The specificity of this receptor is unknown. No base quality information exists; no much larger clone differs at one position.

Sequencing was performed on an Illumina NovaSeq 6000. cDNA libraries for TCRalpha and TCRbeta were prepared by 5'RACE using constant-segment primers, with sample barcodes and unique molecular identifiers added. Trizol reagent was used to extract RNA from every sample. Amplification of the libraries took two PCR steps, and the second step added a second sample barcode plus Illumina TruSeq adapters. Sequencing of the libraries was done on an Illumina NovaSeq, producing 2 x 150 bp paired-end reads. Per the authors' processing: With migec v1.2.7, reads were demultiplexed and then collapsed into UMI-guided consensus sequences. Using mixcr v2.1.11, UMI consensuses were aligned to TRA and TRB V and J templates and then assembled into clonotypes. A clonotype was counted as expanded or contracted only if both edgeR and NoisET called the change significant, with noise models trained on biological replicates. For edgeR calls, the thresholds were a false discovery rate-adjusted p below 0.01 and a log2 fold-change of 1. As an exploratory analysis of dynamics, max-normalized trajectories of the 1000 most abundant clonotypes were examined by PCA with hierarchical clustering. Each responding clone was given a CD4 or CD8 phenotype based on the CD4+ and CD8+ repertoires, which had been sequenced separately. In TCRdb, the public reads were trimmed at Q25 with fastp and aligned with MiXCR, with productive beta chains retained. Here each entry gathers all rows of one CDR3 protein and keeps the most common genes and DNA. These V and J calls rely on TCRdb rather than the paper's analysis. Here the sample has about 290,000 distinct CDR3 sequences; 15% to 20% occur a single time. The top ten hold more than 20% of the sample.

The receptor's source is a man between 18 and 29 years old who had mild COVID-19 (a few samples of this study predate the infection). The sample titles of this study are shuffled in the database, so cell type and time point are left out; the donor was told from shared clones. The specimen was PBMCs or a T cell subset sorted from them (not recorded which). Recombination linked TRBV6-5 to TRBJ2-2, with TRBD1 tentatively as D gene (5 bases match). Here is the DNA: TGTGCCAGCAGCCTGACAGACGGTCCCGGGGAGCTGTTTTTT. This encodes CASSLTDGPGELFF.